Described below is a single T cell receptor (beta chain) sequence and its context. Antigen unknown. At survey level, the immunoSEQ assay was run in its v3.0 version. Assay used: immunoSEQ multiplex PCR; TCRdb lists only in-frame clones, some missing. The sample consists of around 20,000 clones, about nine tenths of them appearing once. This entry comes from a study of long-term antiretroviral therapy in people with HIV. There were roughly 0.95-11 million cryopreserved PBMC in the samples before DNA extraction. General study results and limits: With ART, diversity went up but was still lower than in transplant donor controls. Compared with controls, HIV repertoires showed narrower CDR3 length ranges.

This CDR3 contains 14 residues. V shed 0 bases and J 9 bases; nucleotides not matched to a gene: 3. Germline lookup yields CDR1 MNHEY and CDR2 SMNVEV (reference sequence). Sample: unsorted PBMCs, taken 0.2 years before starting antiretroviral therapy. The receptor was derived from a man aged 18 to 30 with HIV. This chain joins TRBV27 and TRBJ2-1, with 9 bases identical to TRBD1. The CDR3 spells CASSLSQGAGEQFF. CDR3 nucleotides: TGTGCCAGCAGTTTATCACAGGGGGCCGGTGAGCAGTTCTTC.